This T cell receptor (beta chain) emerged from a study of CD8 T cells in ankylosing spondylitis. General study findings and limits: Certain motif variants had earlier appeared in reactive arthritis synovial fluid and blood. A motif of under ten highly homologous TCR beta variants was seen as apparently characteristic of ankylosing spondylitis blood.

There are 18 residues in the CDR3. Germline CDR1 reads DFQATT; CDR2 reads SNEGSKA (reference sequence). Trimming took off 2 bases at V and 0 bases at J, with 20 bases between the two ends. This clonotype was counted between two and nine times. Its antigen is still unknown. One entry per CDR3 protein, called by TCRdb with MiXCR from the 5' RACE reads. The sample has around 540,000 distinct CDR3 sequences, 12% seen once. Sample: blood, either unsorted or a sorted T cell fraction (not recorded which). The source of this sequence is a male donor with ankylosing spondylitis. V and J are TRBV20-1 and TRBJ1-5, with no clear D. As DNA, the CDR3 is TGCAGTGCTAGAATGTTCGGACGTCTCGACTATAGCAATCAGCCCCAGCATTTT. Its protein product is CSARMFGRLDYSNQPQHF.